One sample yielded the 6 T cell receptor beta chains listed below, sequenced in a study of blood T cell repertoires in COVID-19. Sequencing was performed with immunoSEQ multiplex PCR; in TCRdb, only in-frame clones are kept and a portion is missing. The sample holds 300,000 to 350,000 clones, 87% seen once. The sequenced sample consisted of peripheral blood. These receptors were obtained from a man between 25 and 39 years old with COVID-19, enrolled during active disease.

This clone was observed once. The V call is TRBV5-4, the J call TRBJ2-5, with TRBD2 matching 8 bases. Germline V gene data show CDR1 as SGHNT and CDR2 as YYREEE (reference sequence). The CDR3 contains 19 residues. Trimming took 0 bases from V and 5 from J; bases not matched to a gene: 18. As DNA, the CDR3 is TGTGCCAGCAGCTTGGGTGGATATGTAGCGGGGCAAAGGGGCGAGACCCAGTACTTC. It translates to CASSLGGYVAGQRGETQYF.

The chain is built from TRBV4-1 and TRBJ2-7; tentatively, D is TRBD1 (7 bases). The CDR3 length is 15 residues. Per germline, CDR1 MGHRA and CDR2 YSYEKL. The germline V and J ends were trimmed by 1 base and 10 bases, with 20 bases remaining between them. CDR3 protein: CASSQGQGGFGYQYF. Here the CDR3 DNA reads TGCGCCAGCAGCCAAGGACAGGGAGGCTTCGGGTATCAGTACTTC.

This chain links TRBV11-1 with TRBJ2-7; 10 positions match TRBD2. CDR3 length: 15 amino acids. The V segment lost 5 bases and the J segment 7 bases; nucleotides outside the gene matches: 11. Per the germline V gene, CDR1 is SGHAT and CDR2 is FQDESV (reference sequence). Here the CDR3 DNA reads TGTGCCAGCAGCCCGGCTAGCGGGAGCACGAGGGAGCAGTACTTC. It specifies CASSPASGSTREQYF.

The rearrangement uses TRBV27 and TRBJ2-2, with a possible D match to TRBD2 (6 bases). V was pared by 6 bases and J by 1 base, with 12 bases between. The CDR3 totals 15 residues. The germline V gene encodes CDR1 MNHEY and CDR2 SMNVEV (reference sequence). In DNA form, the CDR3 reads TGTGCCAGCAGACGGGAGCGATTGAACACCGGGGAGCTGTTTTTT. Amino acid sequence: CASRRERLNTGELFF.

The rearrangement links TRBV7-9 to TRBJ2-3; tentatively, D is TRBD1 (5 bases). The ends were cut back, 1 base at V and 4 bases at J, with 9 bases in the middle. This CDR3 region has 14 residues. Per germline, CDR1 SEHNR and CDR2 FQNEAQ (reference sequence). The CDR3 region is CASSLGSRADTQYF. The DNA for the CDR3 is TGTGCCAGCAGCTTAGGGTCCAGGGCAGATACGCAGTATTTT. Full variable domain (rest looked up from reference TRBV7-9 and TRBJ2-3): DTGVSQNPRHKITKRGQNVTFRCDPISEHNRLYWYRQTLGQGPEFLTYFQNEAQLEKSRLLSDRFSAERPKGSFSTLEIQRTEQGDSAMYLCASSLGSRADTQYFGPGTRLTVL.

This clone was seen just once. The rearrangement uses TRBV5-1 and TRBJ2-4; a weak D match, TRBD1 (5 bases). The CDR3 runs 14 residues. V was trimmed by 7 bases and J by 0 bases, leaving 11 bases between them. Germline lookup yields CDR1 SGHRS and CDR2 YFSETQ. The CDR3 spells CASGYGAAKNIQYF. The CDR3 DNA follows: TGCGCCAGCGGCTATGGGGCAGCCAAAAACATTCAGTACTTC. The variable domain in full, completed from reference TRBV5-1 and TRBJ2-4, reads KAGVTQTPRYLIKTRGQQVTLSCSPISGHRSVSWYQQTPGQGLQFLFEYFSETQRNKGNFPGRFSGRQFSNSRSEMNVSTLELGDSALYLCASGYGAAKNIQYFGAGTRLSVL.